Reported below is one T cell receptor beta chain. Its antigen remains unidentified. The sample originates from a study of pediatric ulcerative colitis. CDR1 is SGHRS, CDR2 YFSETQ, per germline. V lost 4 bases and J 0 bases, leaving 17 bases between the germline ends. This CDR3 is built from 16 residues. This was a survey-level run. Up to 500,000 reads were sequenced per sample. The data were produced by immunoSEQ multiplex PCR, yet TCRdb's version contains in-frame clones alone and is incomplete. The sample consists of roughly 49,000 clones, 60% to 85% of them appearing once. Notes on the study in general: No controls had the two rectal clonotypes shared by ulcerative colitis patients. A couple of patients had blood samples with substantially reduced template counts.

One to two pinch biopsies were taken from the rectum during colonoscopy. This receptor was identified in a girl aged 5 to 17 with moderate ulcerative colitis. The sequencing sample was made of gut tissue. This chain joins TRBV5-1 and TRBJ2-7, with D possibly matching TRBD1 (6 bases). As DNA, the CDR3 is TGCGCCAGCAGCCCACCGACAGGATCTTCCTCCTACGAGCAGTACTTC. Encoded protein: CASSPPTGSSSYEQYF.